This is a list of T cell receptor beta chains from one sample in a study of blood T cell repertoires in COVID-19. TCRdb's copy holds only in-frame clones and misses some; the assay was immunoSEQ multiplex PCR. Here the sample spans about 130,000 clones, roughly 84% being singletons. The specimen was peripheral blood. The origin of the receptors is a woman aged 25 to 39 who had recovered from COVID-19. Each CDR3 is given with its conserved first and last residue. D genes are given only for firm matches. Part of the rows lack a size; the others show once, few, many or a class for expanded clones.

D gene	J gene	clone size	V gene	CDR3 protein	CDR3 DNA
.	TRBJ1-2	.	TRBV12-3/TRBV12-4	CASSFNTNYGYTF	TGTGCCAGCAGTTTTAATACTAACTATGGCTACACCTTC
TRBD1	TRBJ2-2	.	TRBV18	CASSPRANRGEAGELFF	TGTGCCAGCTCACCACGAGCAAACAGGGGCGAGGCCGGGGAGCTGTTTTTT
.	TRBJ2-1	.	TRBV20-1	CSASSGGGSNEQFF	TGCAGTGCTAGTTCGGGCGGAGGCAGCAATGAGCAGTTCTTC
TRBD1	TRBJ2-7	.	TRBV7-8	CASSLRDRGPYEQYF	TGTGCCAGCAGCTTAAGGGACAGGGGACCCTACGAGCAGTACTTC
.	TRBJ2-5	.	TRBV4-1	CASSPLLAWETQYF	TGCGCCAGCAGCCCGCTACTAGCCTGGGAGACCCAGTACTTC
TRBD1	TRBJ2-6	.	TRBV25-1	CASSSTGAHSGANVLTF	TGTGCCAGCTCATCGACAGGGGCCCACTCTGGGGCCAACGTCCTGACTTTC
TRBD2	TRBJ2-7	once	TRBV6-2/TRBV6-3	CASSYPRTSGSDEQYF	TGTGCCAGCAGTTACCCCCGGACTAGCGGGAGCGACGAGCAGTACTTC
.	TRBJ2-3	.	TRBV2	CASSEPSASTDTQYF	TGTGCCAGCAGTGAACCTAGCGCTAGCACAGATACGCAGTATTTT
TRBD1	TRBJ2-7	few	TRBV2	CASSEQGESYEQYF	TGTGCCAGCAGTGAACAGGGGGAGTCCTACGAGCAGTACTTC
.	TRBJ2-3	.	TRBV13	CASSRLENPDTQYF	TGTGCCAGCAGCCGACTAGAAAACCCAGATACGCAGTATTTT
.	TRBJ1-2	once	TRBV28	CASRRGGALYGYTF	TGTGCCAGCAGGCGCGGGGGGGCCCTCTATGGCTACACCTTC
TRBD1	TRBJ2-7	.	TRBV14	CASSPYRGPYEQYF	TGTGCCAGCAGCCCCTACAGGGGACCCTACGAGCAGTACTTC
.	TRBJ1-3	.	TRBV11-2	CASSLQGGGNTIYF	TGTGCCAGCAGCTTGCAGGGAGGCGGAAACACCATATATTTT
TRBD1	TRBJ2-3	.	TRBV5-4	CASRGGQDRTDTQYF	TGTGCCAGCAGGGGGGGACAGGACCGCACAGATACGCAGTATTTT
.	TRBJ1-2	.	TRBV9	CASSVGLLGEGGYTF	TGTGCCAGCAGCGTAGGATTACTGGGGGAGGGCGGCTACACCTTC
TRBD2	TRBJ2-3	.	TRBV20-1	CSASTLAGGPDTQYF	TGCAGTGCTAGTACCCTAGCGGGAGGCCCAGATACGCAGTATTTT
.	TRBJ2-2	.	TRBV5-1	CASSPGLNANTGELFF	TGCGCCAGCAGCCCAGGACTTAACGCGAACACCGGGGAGCTGTTTTTT
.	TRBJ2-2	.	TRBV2	CASIGGGGQLNTGELFF	TGTGCCAGCATCGGGGGCGGGGGCCAACTTAACACCGGGGAGCTGTTTTTT
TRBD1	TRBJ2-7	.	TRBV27	CASGQAAYEQYF	TGTGCCAGCGGACAGGCAGCCTACGAGCAGTACTTC
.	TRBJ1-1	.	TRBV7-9	CASSLVTGNGTEAFF	TGTGCCAGCAGCTTAGTGACGGGGAACGGCACTGAAGCTTTCTTT
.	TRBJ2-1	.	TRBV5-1	CASSLQVGEQFF	TGCGCCAGCAGCTTACAGGTGGGTGAGCAGTTCTTC
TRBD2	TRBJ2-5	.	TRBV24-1	CATSPSGGPKETQYF	TGTGCCACCAGTCCTAGCGGGGGCCCTAAAGAGACCCAGTACTTC
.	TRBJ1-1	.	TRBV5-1	CASSLLDNEAFF	TGCGCCAGCAGCTTGCTGGACAATGAAGCTTTCTTT
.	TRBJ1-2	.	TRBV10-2	CASSERLLESLGYTF	TGCGCCAGCAGTGAACGCCTCCTTGAGTCCCTTGGCTACACCTTC
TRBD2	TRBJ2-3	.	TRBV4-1	CASSQDLIAGGLADTQYF	TGCGCCAGCAGCCAAGATCTGATAGCGGGAGGTTTGGCAGATACGCAGTATTTT
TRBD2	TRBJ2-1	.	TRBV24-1	CATSDPSGGHTNEQFF	TGTGCCACCAGTGACCCAAGCGGGGGACATACGAATGAGCAGTTCTTC
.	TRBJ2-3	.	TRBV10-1	CASSDSRRATDTQYF	TGCGCCAGCAGTGATAGCCGGCGTGCCACAGATACGCAGTATTTT
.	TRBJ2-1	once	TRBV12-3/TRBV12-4	CASSFRQSGEQFF	TGTGCCAGCAGTTTCCGACAGTCGGGTGAGCAGTTCTTC
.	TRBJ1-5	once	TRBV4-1	CASSQEEVQPQHF	TGCGCCAGCAGCCAAGAAGAGGTCCAGCCCCAGCATTTT
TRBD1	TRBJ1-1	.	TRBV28	CASSDRGVMNTEAFF	TGTGCCAGCAGTGACAGGGGGGTTATGAACACTGAAGCTTTCTTT
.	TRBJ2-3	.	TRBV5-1	CASSRQADTQYF	TGCGCCAGCAGCAGGCAGGCGGATACGCAGTATTTT
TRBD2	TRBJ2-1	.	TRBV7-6	CASSFLTSGGAPYNEQFF	TGTGCCAGCAGCTTTCTCACTAGCGGGGGGGCGCCCTACAATGAGCAGTTCTTC
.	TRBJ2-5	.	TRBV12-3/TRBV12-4	CASSQDRGETQYF	TGTGCCAGCAGCCAGGACAGAGGGGAGACCCAGTACTTC
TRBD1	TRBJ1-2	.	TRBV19	CASSPATGAPVRGYTF	TGTGCCAGTAGTCCAGCGACAGGGGCCCCAGTGCGAGGCTACACCTTC
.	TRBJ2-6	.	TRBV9	CASSAWSSGANVLTF	TGTGCCAGCAGCGCGTGGAGCTCTGGGGCCAACGTCCTGACTTTC
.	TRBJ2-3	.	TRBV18	CASGDSGGAPGDTQYF	TGTGCCAGCGGAGATTCGGGGGGCGCCCCGGGAGATACGCAGTATTTT
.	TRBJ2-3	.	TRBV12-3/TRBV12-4	CASSFGLAEQYF	TGTGCCAGCAGTTTTGGCCTAGCAGAGCAGTATTTT
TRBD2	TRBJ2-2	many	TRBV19	CASSTSGLAGGGTGELFF	TGTGCCAGTAGTACCTCGGGACTAGCGGGAGGTGGGACCGGGGAGCTGTTTTTT
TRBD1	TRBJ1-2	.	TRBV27	CASSPPGQAHGYTF	TGTGCCAGCAGCCCTCCGGGACAGGCTCATGGCTACACCTTC